The rows below give T cell receptor beta chains drawn from one sample of a study of beta chain features in type 1 diabetes. Measured with immunoSEQ multiplex PCR; TCRdb has only the in-frame clones, and not every one. This table has 300,000 or so clones, 8% appearing once. The sequenced sample consisted of central memory CD4+ T cells from blood. Receptors originate from a young woman in good health. CDR3s include the opening cysteine and the closing phenylalanine or tryptophan. The D gene is left open where the match is weak. Where a row states a size, it is once, few, many or the class of an expanded clone; other rows omit it.

d_call,j_call,clone_size,v_call,cdr3_aa,cdr3_nt
.,TRBJ2-5,many,TRBV9,CASSVGGRVNQETQYF,TGTGCCAGCAGCGTGGGGGGCCGAGTAAACCAAGAGACCCAGTACTTC
TRBD1,TRBJ2-3,.,TRBV7-9,CASSLGTGTTDTQYF,TGTGCCAGCAGCTTGGGGACAGGGACCACAGATACGCAGTATTTT
.,TRBJ2-7,.,TRBV27,CASSLGRARSEQYF,TGTGCCAGCAGTTTGGGCAGGGCACGAAGCGAGCAGTACTTC
.,TRBJ2-7,.,TRBV7-2,CASSQDLLGEEQYF,TGTGCCAGCAGCCAAGATCTGTTAGGGGAGGAGCAGTACTTC
.,TRBJ1-2,many,TRBV6-5,CASRKDRRSYGYTF,TGTGCCAGCAGGAAAGACAGAAGATCCTATGGCTACACCTTC
.,TRBJ2-3,few,TRBV7-6,CASSLVGPTDTQYF,TGTGCCAGCAGCTTAGTGGGGCCCACAGATACGCAGTATTTT
.,TRBJ2-5,.,TRBV6-6,CASSLAGEYQETQYF,TGTGCCAGCAGTTTAGCAGGGGAATATCAAGAGACCCAGTACTTC
.,TRBJ2-4,.,TRBV28,CASRYGRRHQNIQYF,TGTGCCAGCAGGTATGGCCGCCGTCACCAAAACATTCAGTACTTC
.,TRBJ2-7,.,TRBV21-1,CASSKQGAGYEQYF,TGTGCCAGCAGCAAACAGGGGGCGGGCTACGAGCAGTACTTC
TRBD2,TRBJ2-7,.,TRBV5-1,CASYSVAGSGTYEQYF,TGCGCCAGCTACTCGGTAGCGGGAAGCGGCACCTACGAGCAGTACTTC
.,TRBJ2-7,few,TRBV28,CASKLMGEQYF,TGTGCCAGCAAACTCATGGGCGAGCAGTACTTC
.,TRBJ2-1,.,TRBV6-5,CASLGGESYNEQFF,TGTGCCAGCTTGGGTGGTGAATCCTACAATGAGCAGTTCTTC
.,TRBJ1-2,.,TRBV7-2,CASSNSGRPHYGYTF,TGTGCCAGCAGCAACAGCGGACGGCCCCACTATGGCTACACCTTC
.,TRBJ1-5,few,TRBV28,CASSLFGGSNQPQHF,TGTGCCAGCAGTTTATTCGGAGGTAGCAATCAGCCCCAGCATTTT
TRBD1,TRBJ1-4,many,TRBV29-1,CSATGEGEKLFF,TGCAGCGCTACAGGGGAAGGAGAAAAACTGTTTTTT
.,TRBJ1-4,few,TRBV4-2,CASSLDTQGRREKLFF,TGTGCCAGCAGCCTGGACACACAGGGAAGAAGGGAAAAACTGTTTTTT
.,TRBJ2-1,few,TRBV28,CASRTGYNEQFF,TGTGCCAGCAGGACGGGCTACAATGAGCAGTTCTTC
TRBD2,TRBJ2-1,.,TRBV15,CATSRDPGLVNEQFF,TGTGCCACCAGCAGGGATCCGGGACTAGTAAATGAGCAGTTCTTC
.,TRBJ2-7,few,TRBV29-1,CSVLRGNEQYF,TGCAGCGTTTTACGAGGAAACGAGCAGTACTTC
TRBD2,TRBJ2-3,few,TRBV7-3,CASSPKGLAPQYF,TGTGCCAGCAGCCCAAAGGGACTAGCTCCGCAGTATTTT
.,TRBJ2-7,.,TRBV27,CASSLKGRAYEQYF,TGTGCCAGCAGTTTAAAGGGCAGAGCCTACGAGCAGTACTTC
.,TRBJ2-1,many,TRBV15,CATSRDRGLNNEQFF,TGTGCCACCAGCAGAGATCGGGGACTGAACAATGAGCAGTTCTTC
.,TRBJ1-2,few,TRBV28,CASSYLNYGYTF,TGTGCCAGCAGTTACCTTAACTATGGCTACACCTTC
.,TRBJ1-2,few,TRBV4-3,CASSQEGGFYGYTF,TGCGCCAGCAGCCAAGAGGGAGGGTTCTATGGCTACACCTTC
.,TRBJ2-7,few,TRBV18,CASSPQKSYEQYF,TGTGCCAGCTCACCCCAGAAATCCTACGAGCAGTACTTC